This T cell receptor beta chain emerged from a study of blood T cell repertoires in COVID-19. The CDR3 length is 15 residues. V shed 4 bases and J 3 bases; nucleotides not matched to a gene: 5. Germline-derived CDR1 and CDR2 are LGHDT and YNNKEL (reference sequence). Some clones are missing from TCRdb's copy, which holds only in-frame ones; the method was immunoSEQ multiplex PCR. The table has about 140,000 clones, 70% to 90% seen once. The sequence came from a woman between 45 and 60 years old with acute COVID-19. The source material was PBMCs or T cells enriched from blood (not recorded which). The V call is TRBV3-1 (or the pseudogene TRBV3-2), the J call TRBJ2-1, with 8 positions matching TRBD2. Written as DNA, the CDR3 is TGTGCCAGCAGCCCGGGAAGCGGGGGCTACAATGAGCAGTTCTTC. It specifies CASSPGSGGYNEQFF.